This TCR beta chain was found in a study of cytomegalovirus exposure and HLA in healthy donors. Overall study results and limits: In a later analysis, HLA-associated beta chains showed higher expansion and lower generation probabilities than comparable chains. For most TCR sequences rarity was the rule, although some public TCRs occurred in many donors. Presence/absence analyses assumed roughly uniform sequencing depth across donors. Cytomegalovirus-associated status was assigned to roughly 160 TCR beta chains.

PCR primers comprised 60 Vbeta and 13 Jbeta primers. Sequencing was performed with immunoSEQ multiplex PCR; in TCRdb, only in-frame clones are kept and a portion is missing. This sample carries 40,000 or so clones, with over 3% going to the ten biggest clones. To note about this clone: The antigen is unknown.

The material sequenced was PBMCs. The receptor's source is a woman in her 30s in good health and CMV-seropositive.

CDR3 DNA: TGTGCCAGCAGTGGGTTTTTTGACAGGTCAAATACCAACACTGAAGCTTTCTTT. It yields the protein CASSGFFDRSNTNTEAFF. The V and J genes are TRBV6-1 and TRBJ1-1; perhaps TRBD1 as D (6 bases). The CDR3 has 18 amino acids. Germline V CDR1 and CDR2: MNHNS, SASEGT. Trimming removed 4 bases from V and 2 bases from J, with 23 bases in between.